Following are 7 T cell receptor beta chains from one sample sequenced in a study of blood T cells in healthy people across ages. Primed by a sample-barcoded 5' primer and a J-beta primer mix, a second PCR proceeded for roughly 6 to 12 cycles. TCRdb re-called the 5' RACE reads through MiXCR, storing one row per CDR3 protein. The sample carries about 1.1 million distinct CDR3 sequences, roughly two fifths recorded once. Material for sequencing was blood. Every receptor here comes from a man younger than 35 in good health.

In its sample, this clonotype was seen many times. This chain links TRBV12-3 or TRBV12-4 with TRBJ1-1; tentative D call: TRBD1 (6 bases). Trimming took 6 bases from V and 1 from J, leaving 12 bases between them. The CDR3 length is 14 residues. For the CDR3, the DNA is TGTGCCAGCAGCCCAGGGGAATCGAACACTGAAGCTTTCTTT. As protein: CASSPGESNTEAFF.

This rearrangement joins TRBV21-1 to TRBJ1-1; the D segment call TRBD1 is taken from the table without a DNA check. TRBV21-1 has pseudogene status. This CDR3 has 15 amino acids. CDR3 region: CASSKFPRWTEKAFF. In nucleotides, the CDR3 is TGTGCCAGCAGCAAGTTCCCCCGGTGGACAGAGAAAGCTTTCTTT.

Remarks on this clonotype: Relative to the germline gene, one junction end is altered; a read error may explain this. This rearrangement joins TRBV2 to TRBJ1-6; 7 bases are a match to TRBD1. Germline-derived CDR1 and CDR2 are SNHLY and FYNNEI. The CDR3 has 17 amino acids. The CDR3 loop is CASRDSLLSSYNSPLHF. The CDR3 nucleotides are TGTGCTAGCAGGGACAGCCTGTTGAGCTCCTATAATTCACCCCTCCACTTT.

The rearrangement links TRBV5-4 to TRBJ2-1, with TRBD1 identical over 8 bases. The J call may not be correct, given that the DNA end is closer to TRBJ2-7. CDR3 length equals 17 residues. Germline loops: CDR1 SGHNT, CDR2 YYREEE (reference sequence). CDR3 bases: TGTGCCAGCAGCTTATTGGACAGGGTTGCGACTGACAATGAGCAGTACTTC. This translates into CASSLLDRVATDNEQYF.

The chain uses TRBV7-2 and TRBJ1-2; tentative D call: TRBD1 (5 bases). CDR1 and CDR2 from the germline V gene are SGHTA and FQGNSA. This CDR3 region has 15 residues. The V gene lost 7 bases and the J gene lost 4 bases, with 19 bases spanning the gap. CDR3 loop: CASKPSPGQIYGYTF. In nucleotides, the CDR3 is TGTGCCAGCAAGCCCTCCCCCGGACAAATCTATGGCTACACCTTC.

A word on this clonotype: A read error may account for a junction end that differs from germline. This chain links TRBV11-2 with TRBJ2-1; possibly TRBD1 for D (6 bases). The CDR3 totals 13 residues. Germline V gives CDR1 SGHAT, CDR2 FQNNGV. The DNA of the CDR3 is TGTACCAGCAGCCCCGGACAGTACAATGAGCAGTTCTTC. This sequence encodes CTSSPGQYNEQFF.

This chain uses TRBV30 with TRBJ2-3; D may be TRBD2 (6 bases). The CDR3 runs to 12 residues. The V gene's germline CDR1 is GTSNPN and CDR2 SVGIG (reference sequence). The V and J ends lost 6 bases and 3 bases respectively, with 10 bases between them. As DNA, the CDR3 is TGTGCCTGTAGCGGATTAACAGATACGCAGTATTTT. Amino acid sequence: CACSGLTDTQYF.